This TCR beta chain is drawn from a study of blood T cell repertoires in COVID-19. Study details: Some COVID-19 samples were acute and others convalescent; all came from the United States, Italy and Spain. Sources were T cells, B-cell-depleted T cells, or PBMCs; the material itself was cDNA or gDNA.

As handled by the study authors: How many nucleated cells were present was estimated from reference gene primer amplification. Profiling relied on immunoSEQ multiplex PCR, and the TCRdb table lists in-frame clones only, not all of them. V and J calls and clone size follow that table, whereas D and trimming were derived from the DNA. The table shows approximately 280,000 clones, with around 89% occurring only once. The ends lost 1 base at V and 2 bases at J; junction bases unmatched: 3. CDR3 length: 15 amino acids. CDR1 and CDR2 from the germline V gene are SEHNR and FQNEAQ (reference sequence). The source material was peripheral blood. The receptor comes from a man aged 35 to 55 with acute or convalescent COVID-19. The V gene is TRBV7-9, the J gene TRBJ2-3; 7 bases are shared with TRBD1. This CDR3 is CASSLVGQTTDTQYF. The CDR3 DNA reads as TGTGCCAGCAGCTTAGTGGGACAGACCACAGATACGCAGTATTTT. Looking up the rest from reference TRBV7-9 and TRBJ2-3 gives the full variable domain: DTGVSQNPRHKITKRGQNVTFRCDPISEHNRLYWYRQTLGQGPEFLTYFQNEAQLEKSRLLSDRFSAERPKGSFSTLEIQRTEQGDSAMYLCASSLVGQTTDTQYFGPGTRLTVL.